Below, 17 T cell receptor beta chains from the same sample are listed, as sequenced in a study of technical replicates of blood from a few donors (dated by TCRdb to about 2017). Libraries were prepared through the immunoSEQ multiplex PCR assay. What TCRdb holds here is the immuneACCESS table cut down to in-frame rearrangements. Part of the clones is not present; checked against another copy, under half of the missing clones reflect an unresolved V gene, and the others are unexplained. The sample records fewer than 70,000 clones, 86% of which are singletons. 5.1% of the sample lies in the top ten. Sequenced sample: PBMCs. These receptors all come from a human donor in good health. Some clones in this sample may be carry-over from other donors' samples.

The rearrangement links TRBV12-5 to TRBJ2-2; the D gene is possibly TRBD2 (6 bases). Germline CDR1 LGHNT, CDR2 FRNRAP. This CDR3 spans 14 amino acids. V gave up 7 bases and J gave up 5 bases, with 14 bases separating them. CDR3 residues: CASASGVGTGELFF. In DNA, the CDR3 is TGTGCTAGTGCCTCGGGGGTGGGAACCGGGGAGCTGTTTTTT.

The V call is TRBV7-3, the J call TRBJ2-3; a weak D match, TRBD2 (5 bases). The CDR3 runs to 14 residues. Germline V gene data show CDR1 as SGHTA and CDR2 as FQGTGA. Trimming pared 2 bases from V and 8 bases from J, leaving 14 bases between. CDR3 loop: CASSLPTSAATQYF. CDR3 nucleotide sequence: TGTGCCAGCAGCTTACCTACCTCAGCGGCTACGCAGTATTTT.

The DNA of the CDR3 is TGTGCCAGCAGCCAACAGAGCTCCTACGAGCAGTACTTC. Its protein product is CASSQQSSYEQYF. The chain uses TRBV6-5 and TRBJ2-7; D uncertain. Germline V CDR1 and CDR2: MNHEY, SVGAGI. This CDR3 contains 13 residues. With 6 bases removed from V and 0 bases from J, the gap between germline ends came to 9 bases.

V usage is TRBV4-3 and J usage is TRBJ2-7, with TRBD2 matching over 8 bases. The CDR3 covers 17 residues. The trim removed 0 bases at V and 0 bases at J, leaving 7 bases unmatched. Germline CDR1 reads LGHNA; CDR2 reads YSLEER. CDR3 sequence reads: CASSQEAVGTSSYEQYF. CDR3 nucleotide sequence: TGCGCCAGCAGCCAAGAAGCGGTCGGGACTAGCTCCTACGAGCAGTACTTC.

This clone was observed a few times. The chain combines TRBV29-1 with TRBJ1-1, with D unresolved. From germline, CDR1 is SQVTM and CDR2 ANQGSEA. V was clipped by 2 bases and J by 0 bases, with 7 bases between them. The CDR3 extends over 13 amino acids. The CDR3 here is CSVEQQMNTEAFF. The CDR3 DNA reads as TGCAGCGTTGAACAACAGATGAACACTGAAGCTTTCTTT.

The rearrangement joins TRBV6-6 to TRBJ2-7; 7 bases are a match to TRBD1. CDR3 length equals 14 residues. The V segment lost 4 bases and the J segment 4 bases; nucleotides outside the gene matches: 7. Germline CDR1 MNHNY, CDR2 SVGAGI (reference sequence). CDR3: CASSSGTVGYEQYF. CDR3 coding DNA: TGTGCCAGCAGTTCCGGGACAGTCGGATACGAGCAGTACTTC.

This rearrangement joins TRBV19 to TRBJ2-7, with TRBD2 identical over 7 bases. The ends lost 2 bases at V and 1 base at J; junction bases unmatched: 5. CDR1 is LNHDA, CDR2 SQIVND, per germline (reference sequence). The CDR3 spans 15 residues. CDR3 coding DNA: TGTGCCAGTAGTATACAGGGCGGGGGTTCCTACGAGCAGTACTTC. This sequence encodes CASSIQGGGSYEQYF. The complete variable domain, with remaining parts taken from reference TRBV19 and TRBJ2-7, reads DGGITQSPKYLFRKEGQNVTLSCEQNLNHDAMYWYRQDPGQGLRLIYYSQIVNDFQKGDIAEGYSVSREKKESFPLTVTSAQKNPTAFYLCASSIQGGGSYEQYFGPGTRLTVT.

This rearrangement joins TRBV7-3 to TRBJ2-7; TRBD1 might be the D (5 bases). V dropped 5 bases and J dropped 5 bases, with 16 bases sitting between them. Per the germline V gene, CDR1 is SGHTA and CDR2 is FQGTGA. This CDR3 spans 14 amino acids. The CDR3 bases are TGTGCCAGCAGCCCCGGCGCAGGGTACCACGAGCAGTACTTC. This codes for CASSPGAGYHEQYF.

The chain carries TRBV7-2 and TRBJ1-1, with a tentative D call TRBD1 (5 bases). The CDR3 contains 13 residues. Germline V CDR1 and CDR2: SGHTA, FQGNSA. Trimming removed 5 bases at V and 3 bases at J, with 10 bases between. For the CDR3, the DNA is TGTGCCAGCAGCCGCGACAGCCACACTGAAGCTTTCTTT. Translated: CASSRDSHTEAFF.

The CDR3, as DNA: TGCGCCAGTCGGCCACTAGGGGGGGACAATTCACCCCTCCACTTT. Translating gives CASRPLGGDNSPLHF. The chain is built from TRBV5-1 and TRBJ1-6, with a tentative D call TRBD1 (6 bases). V was trimmed by 8 bases and J by 7 bases, leaving 19 bases between them. Germline V gives CDR1 SGHRS, CDR2 YFSETQ. This CDR3 contains 15 residues.

The chain employs TRBV7-3 and TRBJ2-1; D may be TRBD2 (6 bases). The V gene's germline CDR1 is SGHTA and CDR2 FQGTGA. The CDR3 length is 15 residues. Trimming removed 2 bases from V and 7 bases from J, with 15 bases in between. The CDR3 reads CASSLGGTQGNEQFF. In DNA, the CDR3 is TGTGCCAGCAGCTTAGGGGGGACCCAGGGAAATGAGCAGTTCTTC.

This clone occurred a few times. J is TRBJ1-5 and V is TRBV6-5; the match to TRBD1 covers 7 bases. CDR1 is MNHEY and CDR2 is SVGAGI in the germline V gene. The CDR3 is made up of 15 amino acids. V lost 6 bases to trimming and J lost 0 bases; unmatched junction nucleotides: 5. The CDR3 region has the DNA TGTGCCAGCAGGCTGACAGGGTTTAGCAATCAGCCCCAGCATTTT. It codes for CASRLTGFSNQPQHF.

V gene TRBV12-5 combines with J gene TRBJ2-1; D unresolved. Germline loops: CDR1 LGHNT, CDR2 FRNRAP. The CDR3 is made up of 13 amino acids. Trimming took off 5 bases at V and 4 bases at J, with 9 bases between the two ends. The CDR3 DNA reads TGTGCTAGTGGTGACCGACTGTACAATGAGCAGTTCTTC. Amino acid sequence: CASGDRLYNEQFF.

In its sample, this clone ranks as medium-sized. At the DNA level, this CDR3 is encoded by other sequences in the same sample as well. J is TRBJ1-1 and V is TRBV5-1; 8 bases are a match to TRBD1. The V gene's germline CDR1 is SGHRS and CDR2 YFSETQ. This CDR3 spans 14 amino acids. The V segment lost 0 bases and the J segment 5 bases; nucleotides outside the gene matches: 3. CDR3 nucleotides: TGCGCCAGCAGCTTGGCAGGGGGCTATACTGAAGCTTTCTTT. Residues: CASSLAGGYTEAFF.

The chain joins TRBV2 to TRBJ2-7; 13 positions match TRBD2. CDR1 and CDR2 from the germline V gene are SNHLY and FYNNEI. With 6 bases clipped from V and 12 bases from J, the junction kept 11 bases outside the gene matches. The CDR3 has 14 amino acids. CDR3 coding DNA: TGTGCCAGCAGAGATGGACTAGCGGGGGCCGAGGCGTACTTC. This sequence encodes CASRDGLAGAEAYF. Full variable domain (rest looked up from reference TRBV2 and TRBJ2-7): EPEVTQTPSHQVTQMGQEVILRCVPISNHLYFYWYRQILGQKVEFLVSFYNNEISEKSEIFDDQFSVERPDGSNFTLKIRSTKLEDSAMYFCASRDGLAGAEAYFGPGTRLTVT.

This clone was recorded once. The chain links TRBV15 to TRBJ2-2, with 8 nucleotides matching TRBD2. CDR3 size: 16 residues. The V segment lost 3 bases and the J segment 4 bases; nucleotides outside the gene matches: 7. The germline V gene has CDR1 LNHNV and CDR2 YYDKDF (reference sequence). In DNA, the CDR3 is TGTGCCACCAGCAGCGGTAGCGGGGAAACCACCGGGGAGCTGTTTTTT. As protein: CATSSGSGETTGELFF.

This clone was seen only a few times. The chain employs TRBV29-1 and TRBJ1-1; D is undetermined. The ends were cut back, 7 bases at V and 5 bases at J, with 8 bases in the middle. The CDR3 extends over 10 amino acids. The V gene's germline CDR1 is SQVTM and CDR2 ANQGSEA. This CDR3 reads CSAQTTEAFF. Written as DNA, the CDR3 is TGCAGCGCCCAGACAACTGAAGCTTTCTTT.